The 8 T cell receptor beta chains given below trace back to one sample, sequenced in a study of blood T cell repertoires in COVID-19. This table comes from immunoSEQ multiplex PCR, and its TCRdb copy is limited to in-frame clones, with some not included. Of roughly 120,000 clones listed, approximately 90% were seen once; the top ten hold 1.1%. The sample consisted of peripheral blood. Receptors were obtained from a human donor in a cohort sampled during active COVID-19.

The chain has TRBV10-3 and TRBJ1-2, with 8 bases lining up with TRBD1. J lost 2 bases, V lost 10 bases, and 3 bases had no gene match. Looked up from germline, CDR1 is ENHRY and CDR2 is SYGVKD. The length of the CDR3 is 12 residues. CDR3: CATGQGNYGYTF. CDR3 nucleotide sequence: TGTGCCACCGGACAGGGCAACTATGGCTACACCTTC.

The CDR3: CASSVGSGIGSYNEQFF. The CDR3 DNA reads TGTGCCAGCAGCGTAGGTAGCGGGATTGGCTCCTACAATGAGCAGTTCTTC. The chain recombines TRBV9 with TRBJ2-1, with TRBD2 matching 8 bases. This CDR3 is 17 amino acids long. Per germline, CDR1 SGDLS and CDR2 YYNGEE. The V and J ends lost 0 bases and 0 bases, in that order; junction bases with no gene match: 5.

In its sample, this clone is medium-sized. The chain joins TRBV2 to TRBJ2-7, with D possibly matching TRBD2 (6 bases). V lost 6 bases, J lost 6 bases, and 18 bases lay in between. Germline V gene data show CDR1 as SNHLY and CDR2 as FYNNEI. The CDR3 sequence is 14 residues long. The CDR3 reads CASSAPLGGVEQYF. CDR3 DNA: TGTGCCAGCAGCGCCCCCCTGGGGGGAGTCGAGCAGTACTTC.

V gene TRBV7-8 combines with J gene TRBJ2-1, with D possibly being TRBD1 (5 bases). Germline assignment: CDR1 SGHVS and CDR2 FQNEAQ. The V and J ends lost 1 base and 8 bases respectively, with 18 bases between them. The CDR3 has 16 residues. CDR3 sequence reads: CASSLGVWRVRDEQFF. CDR3 DNA sequence: TGTGCCAGCAGCTTAGGGGTATGGCGAGTCAGGGATGAGCAGTTCTTC.

This clone was seen only once. One base away lies a much larger clone, so this may be a sequencing read error. V is TRBV7-2 and J is TRBJ1-5, with D perhaps matching TRBD1 (6 bases). This CDR3 contains 14 residues. Germline values: CDR1 SGHTA, CDR2 FQGNSA. The V end lost 5 bases, the J end lost 0 bases, and 8 bases lay between the germline ends. CDR3 residues: CASSRDNSNQPQHF. CDR3 nucleotide sequence: TGTGCCAGCAGCCGGGACAATAGCAATCAGCCCCAGCATTTT.

V and J are TRBV19 and TRBJ1-2; 7 nucleotides agree with TRBD1. The CDR3 is made up of 14 amino acids. The V gene end was trimmed by 7 bases and the J gene end by 0 bases; junction bases not matched to a gene: 5. Germline loops: CDR1 LNHDA, CDR2 SQIVND (reference sequence). The CDR3 DNA sequence: TGTGCCAGTATCGGTCAGGGGGCTAACTATGGCTACACCTTC. Amino acid sequence: CASIGQGANYGYTF.

This clone appeared a single time. This chain joins TRBV10-3 and TRBJ1-2; perhaps TRBD1 as D (5 bases). Trimming took off 0 bases at V and 7 bases at J, with 9 bases between the two ends. Per germline, CDR1 ENHRY and CDR2 SYGVKD. The CDR3 consists of 13 residues. As DNA, the CDR3 is TGTGCCATCAGTGAGTCGGTCGGGGGTGGCTACACCTTC. It is translated as CAISESVGGGYTF.

V gene TRBV11-2 combines with J gene TRBJ2-6, with D uncertain. This CDR3 region has 18 residues. V lost 3 bases and J 1 base, leaving 16 bases between the germline ends. The germline gives CDR1 SGHAT, CDR2 FQNNGV. This CDR3 is CASSFKNNPGSGANVLTF. CDR3 in DNA: TGTGCCAGCAGCTTCAAGAACAACCCGGGTTCTGGGGCCAACGTCCTGACTTTC.